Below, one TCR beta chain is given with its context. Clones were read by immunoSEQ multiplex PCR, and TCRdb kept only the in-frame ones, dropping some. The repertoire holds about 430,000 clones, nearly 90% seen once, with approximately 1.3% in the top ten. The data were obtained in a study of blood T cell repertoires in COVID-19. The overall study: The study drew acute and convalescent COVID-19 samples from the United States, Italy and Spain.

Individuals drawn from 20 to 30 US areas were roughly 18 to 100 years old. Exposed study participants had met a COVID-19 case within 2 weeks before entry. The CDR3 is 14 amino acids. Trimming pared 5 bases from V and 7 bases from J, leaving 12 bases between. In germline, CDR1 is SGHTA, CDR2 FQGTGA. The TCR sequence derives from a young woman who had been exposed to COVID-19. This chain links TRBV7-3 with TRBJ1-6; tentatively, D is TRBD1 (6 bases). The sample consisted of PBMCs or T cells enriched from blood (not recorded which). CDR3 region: CASSLGHSNSPLHF. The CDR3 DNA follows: TGTGCCAGCAGCCTGGGACATTCGAATTCACCCCTCCACTTT. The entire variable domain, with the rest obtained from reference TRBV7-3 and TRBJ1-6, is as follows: GAGVSQTPSNKVTEKGKYVELRCDPISGHTALYWYRQSLGQGPEFLIYFQGTGAADDSGLPNDRFFAVRPEGSVSTLKIQRTERGDSAVYLCASSLGHSNSPLHFGNGTRLTVT.